This T cell receptor (beta chain) was identified in a study of lymphopenia after photon versus proton radiotherapy. Profiling relied on immunoSEQ multiplex PCR, and the TCRdb table lists in-frame clones only, not all of them. Among roughly 30,000 clones listed, around 85% were seen once. The study's findings and limits: Proton therapy kept repertoires fairly stable, unlike photons, which gained effector/memory cells.

Turning to this clone: Antigen specificity is unknown.

Germline-derived CDR1 and CDR2 are SSHAT and FNYEAQ (reference sequence). Trimming stripped 4 bases from V and 0 bases from J, with 11 bases between. The CDR3 loop spans 15 amino acids. The sequence was obtained from a man aged 50-60 years with gastric cancer. The rearrangement uses TRBV7-7 and TRBJ2-3; the D gene is possibly TRBD2 (5 bases). The sequenced sample was peripheral blood, obtained from a patient treated with photon-based radiotherapy. In DNA form, the CDR3 reads TGTGCCAGCAGCTCAGGACTGGGTAGCACAGATACGCAGTATTTT. It yields the protein CASSSGLGSTDTQYF.